The text below deals with one TCR beta chain. This clonotype was seen more than once but under ten times. It has no known antigen specificity. Base qualities are not at hand, and no much larger clone is one base apart. The sample belongs to a study of T cells after yellow fever vaccination (dated by TCRdb to the late 2010s). Broadly, across the study: The SMART-Seq v4 Ultra Low Input RNA kit was used to prepare libraries from fractions with low cell numbers. To follow T-cell clones before and after primary and booster YFV17D yellow fever vaccination, bulk TCR alpha and beta repertoires were sequenced over time. The cohort comprised two healthy male donors, one aged 18 to 30 and one aged 30 to 40 years. Blood was collected at multiple timepoints before and after primary and secondary immunization, and bulk PBMC replicates and cell subsets were isolated. Overall results and qualifications from the work: Most clones expanded after primary vaccination (96% of CD4 and 88% of CD8) were re-detected after the booster, suggesting that broad memory maintenance occurred. The study included only two donors, which limits how far the findings can be generalized. A small share of clonotypes was detected in both CD4 and CD8 compartments, with the overlap likely arising from convergent recombination. Compared with the primary T-cell response, the secondary T-cell response was faster but weaker, reaching its peak on day 5 rather than on day 15. Computational filtering was needed because FACS-sorted repertoires could contain abundant contaminating clonotypes from the bulk population.

The CDR3 measures 15 amino acids from cysteine to phenylalanine. Solely the CDR3 DNA is kept, with 45 bases framed from the first base. CDR1 and CDR2, looked up from the germline V gene (reference sequence), are LNHNV and YYDKDF. Ends trimmed: V by 8 bases, J by 6 bases; bases unmatched to a gene: 9. Instrument used: Illumina NovaSeq 6000. TCR cDNA was made using 5'RACE template switching, a step that added a universal primer site and unique molecular identifiers. Priming for cDNA synthesis came from both the TCR alpha and TCR beta constant segments. Libraries were amplified in two PCR steps, with sample barcodes and sequencing adapters added in the second step. Sequencing of the libraries was done on either Illumina HiSeq 2500 (2x100 bp) or NovaSeq (2x150 bp). The original pipeline was this. Reads were demultiplexed and collapsed into UMI consensus sequences with MIGEC, and V(D)J alignment was performed with MiXCR. Vaccine-responding clonotypes were defined with edgeR using replicate PBMC samples, requiring FDR below 0.01 and a log2 fold change above 5 up to day 15. Each bulk clonotype received a CD4 or CD8 identity based on whether the sequenced CD4 or CD8 repertoire contained that clonotype at higher abundance. In TCRdb, the public reads were trimmed at Q25 with fastp and aligned with MiXCR, with productive beta chains retained. Each CDR3 protein appears once, grouped with its most common genes and DNA. The V and J calls come from TCRdb's annotation, not from the publication. The sample table contains 95,000 to 150,000 distinct CDR3 sequences; only one count was recorded for roughly 8.2% of them. About two fifths of the sample is taken by the ten largest.

What this sample's treatment or condition label stands for: live attenuated yellow fever vaccine strain. PBMCs were isolated from peripheral blood using a standard Ficoll-Paque protocol. Dynabeads CD4 and CD8 positive selection kits were used to isolate the CD4 and CD8 T-cell fractions. TriZol was used to extract RNA from bulk PBMCs, from CD4 and CD8 fractions, and from dextramer-positive and dextramer-negative fractions. This specimen consisted of CD8+ T cells sorted from PBMCs, obtained on the day of the yellow fever booster vaccination. The V gene is TRBV15 and the J gene is TRBJ2-1; the junction holds 11 bases that match TRBD2. This receptor was obtained from a man between 18 and 35 years old who received the YFV17D yellow fever vaccine. The sequence in DNA is TGTGCCACCGGCGAAGCTAGCGGGGGGTTCAATGAGCAGTTCTTC. The resulting protein is CATGEASGGFNEQFF.